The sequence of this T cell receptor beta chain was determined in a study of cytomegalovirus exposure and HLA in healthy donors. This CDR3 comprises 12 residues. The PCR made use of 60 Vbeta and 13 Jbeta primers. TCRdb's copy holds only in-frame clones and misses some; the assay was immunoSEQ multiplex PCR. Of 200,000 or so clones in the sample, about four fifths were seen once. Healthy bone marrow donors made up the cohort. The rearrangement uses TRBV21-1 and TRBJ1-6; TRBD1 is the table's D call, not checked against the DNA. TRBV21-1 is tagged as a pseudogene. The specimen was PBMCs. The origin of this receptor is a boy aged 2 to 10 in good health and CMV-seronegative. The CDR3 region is CASGQGGSPLHF. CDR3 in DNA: TGTGCCAGCGGACAGGGCGGTTCACCCCTCCACTTT.